These 11 T cell receptor beta chains were sequenced from one sample in a study of a mutant IDH1 vaccine in newly diagnosed glioma. Time point specified: week 23, last vaccination. Vaccination used 300 ug of mutant IDH1 20-mer peptide per dose, with topical imiquimod. These receptors lack a known antigen. The assay was immunoSEQ multiplex PCR, and TCRdb's table has in-frame clones only and misses some. This sample has around 60,000 clones, with roughly 85% found just once. The specimen was PBMCs, collected from a glioma patient whose treatment included an IDH1 peptide vaccine. Source of these receptors: a man aged 30 to 39 with glioma.

This chain connects TRBV10-3 to TRBJ1-3; no definite D call. CDR1 and CDR2 from the germline V gene are ENHRY and SYGVKD. The CDR3 extends over 13 amino acids. V dropped 10 bases and J dropped 0 bases, with 10 bases sitting between them. This chain's CDR3 is CATWEVSGNTIYF. For the CDR3, the DNA is TGTGCCACCTGGGAAGTCTCTGGAAACACCATATATTTT.

J is TRBJ2-2 and V is TRBV9; no clear D. The CDR3 sequence is 11 residues long. Germline values: CDR1 SGDLS, CDR2 YYNGEE. V gave up 2 bases and J gave up 9 bases, with 5 bases separating them. The CDR3 spells CASSVSRELFF. CDR3 in DNA: TGTGCCAGCAGCGTTAGCCGGGAGCTGTTTTTT.

This rearrangement joins TRBV29-1 to TRBJ2-7; 8 bases line up with TRBD1. CDR3 length equals 13 residues. Germline CDR1 SQVTM, CDR2 ANQGSEA. V lost 6 bases to trimming and J lost 1 base; unmatched junction nucleotides: 5. CDR3 DNA sequence: TGCAGCGTGGGACAGGATGGGTCCTACGAGCAGTACTTC. Protein: CSVGQDGSYEQYF.

The chain employs TRBV7-8 and TRBJ1-3, with D unclear. The V gene's germline CDR1 is SGHVS and CDR2 FQNEAQ. This CDR3 spans 16 amino acids. V was cut by 1 base and J by 1 base, with 11 bases left in between. The CDR3 protein is CASSLGPSGSGNTIYF. In nucleotides, the CDR3 is TGTGCCAGCAGCTTAGGTCCGTCGGGGTCTGGAAACACCATATATTTT.

V usage is TRBV10-3 and J usage is TRBJ2-3; the D is unclear. Trimming took off 0 bases at V and 4 bases at J, with 5 bases between the two ends. CDR1 ENHRY and CDR2 SYGVKD come from the germline V gene. This CDR3 is built from 13 residues. The CDR3 nucleotides are TGTGCCATCAGTGAGTCACATCCAGATACGCAGTATTTT. Translating it yields CAISESHPDTQYF.

This sequence joins TRBV11-3 and TRBJ2-1, with D unresolved. The CDR3 consists of 15 residues. The ends were cut back, 2 bases at V and 4 bases at J, with 12 bases in the middle. The V gene's germline CDR1 is SGHNT and CDR2 YENEEA. The CDR3 DNA follows: TGTGCCAGCAGCTTACATACGGACGGTTACAATGAGCAGTTCTTC. Protein: CASSLHTDGYNEQFF.

The genes are TRBV2 and TRBJ1-1, with D perhaps TRBD1 (5 bases). The CDR3 has 13 residues. CDR1 is SNHLY, CDR2 FYNNEI, per germline. Trimming took 5 bases from V and 5 from J, leaving 12 bases between them. Here the CDR3 DNA reads TGTGCCAGCAGTCTGGGGGAAGGGACTGAAGCTTTCTTT. Protein sequence: CASSLGEGTEAFF.

This chain uses TRBV7-9 with TRBJ2-7; D is tentatively TRBD1 or TRBD2 (6 bases each). CDR3 size: 16 residues. The ends were cut back, 5 bases at V and 3 bases at J, with 20 bases in the middle. CDR1 and CDR2 from the germline V gene are SEHNR and FQNEAQ (reference sequence). The CDR3: CASSPPDGGDLYEQYF. The DNA for the CDR3 is TGTGCCAGCAGCCCCCCTGACGGGGGCGATCTCTACGAGCAGTACTTC. Combining the CDR3 with reference TRBV7-9 and TRBJ2-7 gives the whole variable domain DTGVSQNPRHKITKRGQNVTFRCDPISEHNRLYWYRQTLGQGPEFLTYFQNEAQLEKSRLLSDRFSAERPKGSFSTLEIQRTEQGDSAMYLCASSPPDGGDLYEQYFGPGTRLTVT.

The CDR3 is CSVHGPGWETQYF. In nucleotides, the CDR3 is TGCAGCGTACACGGCCCCGGCTGGGAGACCCAGTACTTC. The chain recombines TRBV29-1 with TRBJ2-5; D remains unclear. The CDR3 is 13 amino acids. The V gene lost 6 bases and the J gene lost 5 bases, with 16 bases spanning the gap. Germline V gene sequence: CDR1 SQVTM, CDR2 ANQGSEA.

This chain uses TRBV2 with TRBJ1-5; tentatively, D is TRBD1 (6 bases). The CDR3 is made up of 12 amino acids. V lost 7 bases and J 4 bases, leaving 8 bases between the germline ends. Germline CDR1 reads SNHLY; CDR2 reads FYNNEI. CDR3 nucleotide sequence: TGTGCCAGCATCGGACAGAATCAGCCCCAGCATTTT. The encoded protein is CASIGQNQPQHF.

A remark on this clone: Other DNA sequences in the sample encode the same CDR3. The V gene is TRBV7-9, the J gene TRBJ1-2; no clear D. The germline CDR1 and CDR2 sequences are SEHNR and FQNEAQ (reference sequence). The CDR3 has 14 amino acids. Trimming removed 1 base from V and 4 bases from J, with 10 bases in between. This CDR3 is CASSLGTGIYGYTF. In DNA form, the CDR3 reads TGTGCCAGCAGCTTAGGAACGGGGATCTATGGCTACACCTTC.